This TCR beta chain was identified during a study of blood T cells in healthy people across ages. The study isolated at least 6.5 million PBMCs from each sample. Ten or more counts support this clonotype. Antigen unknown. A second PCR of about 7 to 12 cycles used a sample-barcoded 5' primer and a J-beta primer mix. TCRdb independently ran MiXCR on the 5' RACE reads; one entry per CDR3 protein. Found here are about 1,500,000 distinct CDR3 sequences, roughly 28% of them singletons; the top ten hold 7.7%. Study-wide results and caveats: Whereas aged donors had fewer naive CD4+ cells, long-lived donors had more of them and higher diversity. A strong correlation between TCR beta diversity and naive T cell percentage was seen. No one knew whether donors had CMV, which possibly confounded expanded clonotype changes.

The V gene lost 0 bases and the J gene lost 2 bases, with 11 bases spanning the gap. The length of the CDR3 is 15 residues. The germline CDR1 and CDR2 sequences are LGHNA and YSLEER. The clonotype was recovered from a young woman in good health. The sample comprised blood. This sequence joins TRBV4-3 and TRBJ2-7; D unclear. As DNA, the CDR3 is TGCGCCAGCAGCCAAGATCTCGGCAGAGCCTACGAGCAGTACTTC. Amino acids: CASSQDLGRAYEQYF.